These 26 T cell receptor beta chains share one sample of origin, sequenced in a study of Tregs in tolerant kidney transplant recipients. Sequencing used immunoSEQ multiplex PCR; TCRdb keeps in-frame clones, though not all of them. The sample's table shows 30,000 or so clones. This specimen consisted of CD8+ T cells from blood, obtained before the transplant. The receptor set was obtained from a human donor who received a combined kidney and bone marrow transplant.

On this clone: Coverage ceases 3 residues before the CDR3 finishes, and the germline J gene fills in the end. The V call is TRBV6-4, the J call TRBJ2-1, with a tentative D call TRBD1 (5 bases). The CDR3 consists of 13 residues. CDR1 and CDR2 from the germline V gene are MRHNA and SNTAGT. Trimming removed 0 bases at V and 8 bases at J, with 8 bases between. This chain's CDR3 is CASSDSIGDEQFF. The sequenced part of the CDR3 DNA is TGTGCCAGCAGTGACTCGATAGGGGATGAG.

As regards this clone: The missing CDR3 end, 3 residues past where the read stops, is filled in from the germline J gene. The V call is TRBV11-2, the J call TRBJ2-5, with D possibly matching TRBD2 (5 bases). V lost 6 bases, J lost 5 bases, and 19 bases lay in between. This CDR3 has 15 amino acids. CDR1 and CDR2 from the germline V gene are SGHAT and FQNNGV. CDR3 region: CASSHGRASPETQYF. The part of the CDR3 DNA that was read is TGTGCCAGCAGTCACGGGCGGGCTAGTCCGGAGACC.

On this clone itself: The observed sequence ends 3 residues before the CDR3 terminus, with the missing tail filled in from the germline J gene. This chain connects TRBV29-1 to TRBJ2-1; D is perhaps TRBD1 (5 bases). The CDR3 totals 12 residues. The V end lost 6 bases, the J end lost 9 bases, and 15 bases lay between the germline ends. The germline gives CDR1 SQVTM, CDR2 ANQGSEA. The CDR3 loop is CSVRTQNAEQFF. The DNA read from the CDR3 is TGCAGCGTACGGACACAGAACGCTGAG.

Turning to this clone: The sequence runs out 3 residues before the end of the CDR3; the remainder is reconstructed from the germline J gene. This chain links TRBV7-9 with TRBJ2-7; no definite D call. Germline V gives CDR1 SEHNR, CDR2 FQNEAQ (reference sequence). Trimming pared 2 bases from V and 0 bases from J, leaving 5 bases between. The length of the CDR3 is 13 residues. CDR3: CASSLYTSYEQYF. The CDR3 DNA, read in part, is TGTGCCAGCAGCTTATACACCTCCTACGAG.

Comments on this clone: The read halts 3 residues ahead of the CDR3 end, with the missing end drawn from the germline J gene. V and J are TRBV7-8 and TRBJ2-3, with D hard to call. The CDR3 runs 16 residues. Germline V CDR1 and CDR2: SGHVS, FQNEAQ. Between the trimmed V and J ends, which lost 0 bases and 1 base, there was a span of 11 bases. This CDR3 is CASSLAQSRGTDTQYF. The sequenced part of the CDR3 DNA is TGTGCCAGCAGCTTAGCCCAGTCTCGTGGCACAGATACG. Full variable domain (rest looked up from reference TRBV7-8 and TRBJ2-3): GAGVSQSPRYKVAKRGQDVALRCDPISGHVSLFWYQQALGQGPEFLTYFQNEAQLDKSGLPSDRFFAERPEGSVSTLKIQRTQQEDSAVYLCASSLAQSRGTDTQYFGPGTRLTVL.

A remark on this clone: The read ends 3 residues early relative to the CDR3; the germline J gene fills the gap. The V call is TRBV2, the J call TRBJ2-3, with D perhaps matching TRBD2 (7 bases). There are 16 residues in the CDR3. V lost 0 bases and J 4 bases, leaving 14 bases between the germline ends. The germline gives CDR1 SNHLY, CDR2 FYNNEI. The CDR3 sequence is CASSEAGTGGPDTQYF. The CDR3 bases that were read are TGTGCCAGCAGTGAAGCGGGCACCGGGGGGCCAGATACG.

As for this clone: The CDR3 end lies 3 residues beyond the end of the read and is filled in from the germline J gene. The chain employs TRBV5-1 and TRBJ1-5, with TRBD1 matching over 8 bases. This CDR3 comprises 14 residues. V lost 4 bases to trimming and J lost 6 bases; unmatched junction nucleotides: 6. Germline CDR1 SGHRS, CDR2 YFSETQ. CDR3 bases read: TGCGCCAGCAGCCTAGCAGGGGGCCTTCAGCCC. Translated: CASSLAGGLQP. The whole CDR3 region reads CASSLAGGLQPQHF. The full variable domain, its missing parts supplied by reference TRBV5-1 and TRBJ1-5, is KAGVTQTPRYLIKTRGQQVTLSCSPISGHRSVSWYQQTPGQGLQFLFEYFSETQRNKGNFPGRFSGRQFSNSRSEMNVSTLELGDSALYLCASSLAGGLQPQHFGDGTRLSIL.

Incomplete CDR3 DNA: TGTGCCAGTAGTACCCTCCCGGGACTAGCGGGAGAAGGCTACGAG. Translated: CASSTLPGLAGEGYE. The CDR3, in full, reads CASSTLPGLAGEGYEQYF. The chain uses TRBV19 and TRBJ2-7; 14 nucleotides agree with TRBD2. The sequenced fragment ends 3 residues before the CDR3 boundary, so the rest is inferred from the germline J gene. The length of the CDR3 is 18 residues. V gave up 4 bases and J gave up 3 bases; unmatched junction bases: 11. Germline values: CDR1 LNHDA, CDR2 SQIVND (reference sequence).

The CDR3: CASSSGELHEQYF. The part of the CDR3 DNA that was read is TGTGCCAGTAGTTCCGGGGAACTCCACGAG. The rearrangement links TRBV19 to TRBJ2-7, with D possibly TRBD2 on 5 matching bases. The sequenced fragment ends 3 residues before the CDR3 boundary, so the rest is inferred from the germline J gene. The ends were cut back, 5 bases at V and 5 bases at J, with 13 bases in the middle. Germline CDR1 LNHDA, CDR2 SQIVND (reference sequence). This CDR3 spans 13 amino acids.

In the case of this clone: The read falls 3 residues short of the CDR3 end, and the missing part is taken from the germline J gene. The V gene is TRBV30, the J gene TRBJ2-7, with D possibly matching TRBD1 (5 bases). Germline CDR1 reads GTSNPN; CDR2 reads SVGIG (reference sequence). This CDR3 contains 13 residues. V was clipped by 4 bases and J by 5 bases, with 15 bases between them. CDR3 region: CAWKEVGQDEQYF. Incomplete CDR3 DNA: TGTGCCTGGAAAGAGGTGGGGCAGGACGAG.

With respect to this clone: The read terminates 3 residues ahead of where the CDR3 ends, so the germline J gene completes it. The V gene is TRBV9, the J gene TRBJ2-7; TRBD1 matches 9 bases. Unmatched junction bases numbered 6, after V lost 0 bases and J lost 5 bases. Germline V gene lookup returns CDR1 SGDLS and CDR2 YYNGEE. There are 15 residues in the CDR3. The CDR3 sequence: CASSVEGTGLDEQYF. The DNA read from the CDR3 is TGTGCCAGCAGCGTAGAGGGGACAGGGCTCGACGAG.

As for this clone: The read halts 3 residues ahead of the CDR3 end, with the missing end drawn from the germline J gene. V gene TRBV29-1 combines with J gene TRBJ2-7; 7 nucleotides agree with TRBD1. The V and J ends lost 5 bases and 6 bases, in that order; junction bases with no gene match: 7. The CDR3 spans 12 residues. Germline V gives CDR1 SQVTM, CDR2 ANQGSEA. The CDR3 bases that were read are TGCAGCGTTTCAGAGGACAGGAGCGAG. This encodes CSVSEDRSE. The complete CDR3 sequence is CSVSEDRSEQYF.

Concerning this clone itself: The CDR3 extends 3 residues past the end of the read, so its final part is completed from the germline J gene. The chain employs TRBV18 and TRBJ2-2, with TRBD1 matching over 10 bases. CDR3 length equals 15 residues. V was pared by 5 bases and J by 4 bases, with 4 bases of the junction left unmatched. Germline CDR1 KGHSH, CDR2 LQKENI. CDR3 region: CASSADRGPTGELFF. The sequenced CDR3 bases are TGTGCCAGCTCAGCTGACAGGGGGCCCACCGGGGAG. The full variable domain, with the rest looked up from reference TRBV18 and TRBJ2-2, is NAGVMQNPRHLVRRRGQEARLRCSPMKGHSHVYWYRQLPEEGLKFMVYLQKENIIDESGMPKERFSAEFPKEGPSILRIQQVVRGDSAAYFCASSADRGPTGELFFGEGSRLTVL.

A remark on this clone: The read is 3 residues too short to cover the CDR3 end, so that end is filled in from the germline J gene. This sequence joins TRBV7-9 and TRBJ2-2, with 8 bases that match TRBD2. The ends lost 5 bases at V and 5 bases at J; junction bases unmatched: 7. Germline CDR1 reads SEHNR; CDR2 reads FQNEAQ (reference sequence). The length of the CDR3 is 15 residues. This chain's CDR3 is CASSLGLVETGELFF. Incomplete CDR3 DNA: TGTGCCAGCAGCCTGGGACTAGTAGAGACCGGGGAG.

CDR3 sequence reads: CASSGTGGGNTIYF. CDR3 DNA, as far as it was read: TGTGCCAGCAGTGGGACAGGGGGCGGAAACACC. V gene TRBV6-1 combines with J gene TRBJ1-3; 11 bases fit TRBD1. The read halts 3 residues ahead of the CDR3 end, with the missing end drawn from the germline J gene. CDR3 length: 14 residues. With V trimmed by 4 bases and J by 4 bases, 0 bases remained unmatched. From germline, CDR1 is MNHNS and CDR2 SASEGT.

Turning to this clone: The read ends 3 residues before the CDR3 terminus; that terminus is restored from the germline J gene. The V gene is TRBV20-1, the J gene TRBJ2-5, with D unclear. The CDR3 is made up of 11 amino acids. CDR1 and CDR2 (germline): DFQATT, SNEGSKA (reference sequence). Trimming cost V 2 bases and J 7 bases, with 8 bases left between them. CDR3 DNA, as far as it was read: TGCAGTGCTAGACGCGATGGGACC. Translation gives CSARRDGT. The whole CDR3 sequence reads CSARRDGTQYF.

As concerns this clone: The missing CDR3 end, 3 residues past where the read stops, is filled in from the germline J gene. The chain has TRBV30 and TRBJ2-7; 12 bases agree with TRBD1. Trimming cost V 5 bases and J 3 bases; bases outside gene matches: 5. Germline CDR1 and CDR2: GTSNPN and SVGIG (reference sequence). CDR3 size: 14 residues. CDR3 protein: CAWDRDRGLYEQYF. The DNA read from the CDR3 is TGTGCCTGGGACCGGGACAGGGGGCTCTACGAG.

Details on this clone: The read falls 3 residues short of the CDR3 end, and the missing part is taken from the germline J gene. This sequence joins TRBV19 and TRBJ2-1, with D possibly matching TRBD2 (6 bases). The CDR3 is made up of 20 amino acids. Trimming left V 3 bases short and J 5 bases short, with 29 bases between. The germline gives CDR1 LNHDA, CDR2 SQIVND (reference sequence). CDR3 loop: CASSIKFPGSGARRHNEQFF. The sequenced part of the CDR3 DNA is TGTGCCAGTAGTATTAAGTTTCCCGGGAGCGGAGCCCGAAGGCACAATGAG. The complete variable domain, with remaining parts taken from reference TRBV19 and TRBJ2-1, reads DGGITQSPKYLFRKEGQNVTLSCEQNLNHDAMYWYRQDPGQGLRLIYYSQIVNDFQKGDIAEGYSVSREKKESFPLTVTSAQKNPTAFYLCASSIKFPGSGARRHNEQFFGPGTRLTVL.

Remarks on this clone: The DNA ends 3 residues before the CDR3 does, and the rest of the CDR3 is filled in from the germline J gene. The chain employs TRBV7-6 and TRBJ2-2; 10 bases line up with TRBD1. The length of the CDR3 is 14 residues. Trimming removed 10 bases from V and 6 bases from J; junction bases left unmatched: 8. Germline V gene sequence: CDR1 SGHVS, CDR2 FNYEAQ. The part of the CDR3 DNA that was read is TGTGCCACCCGGACAGGGGGAGGTGCCGGGGAG. This codes for CATRTGGGAGE. From start to end, the CDR3 is CATRTGGGAGELFF.

Of note for this clone: The read is 3 residues too short to cover the CDR3 end, so that end is filled in from the germline J gene. The chain couples TRBV7-8 to TRBJ2-7; 8 nucleotides match TRBD1. This CDR3 comprises 15 residues. Trimming removed 5 bases from V and 6 bases from J; junction bases left unmatched: 12. CDR1 is SGHVS, CDR2 FQNEAQ, per germline. CDR3 residues: CASSPSNRGSFEQYF. Partial CDR3 DNA: TGTGCCAGCAGCCCATCCAACAGGGGGAGCTTCGAG.

Turning to this clone: The read finishes 3 residues shy of the CDR3 end, and the germline J gene is used to complete it. The chain links TRBV11-2 to TRBJ2-2, with 11 bases aligning to TRBD2. V gave up 7 bases and J gave up 7 bases; unmatched junction bases: 5. CDR1 is SGHAT and CDR2 is FQNNGV in the germline V gene. The CDR3 runs 14 residues. Here the CDR3 reads CASKLAGESGELFF. The CDR3 bases that were read are TGTGCCAGCAAACTAGCGGGAGAAAGCGGGGAG.

Points on this clone: The read terminates 3 residues ahead of where the CDR3 ends, so the germline J gene completes it. V and J are TRBV6-1 and TRBJ2-7; D gene unclear. V was cut by 3 bases and J by 3 bases, with 12 bases left in between. Germline CDR1 MNHNS, CDR2 SASEGT. The CDR3 length is 14 residues. The covered CDR3 bases are TGTGCCAGCAGTGACTTATTAGCCCTCTACGAG. The encoded protein is CASSDLLALYE. The CDR3 in its entirety is CASSDLLALYEQYF.

In the case of this clone: The read comes to an end 3 residues before the CDR3 does, leaving the germline J gene to fill in the end. This chain links TRBV18 with TRBJ2-1; D not certain. Trimming stripped 3 bases from V and 5 bases from J, with 14 bases between. This CDR3 has 15 residues. From germline, CDR1 is KGHSH and CDR2 LQKENI. The CDR3 loop is CASSPPLTANNEQFF. The part of the CDR3 DNA that was read is TGTGCCAGCTCACCTCCACTTACAGCCAACAATGAG.

About this clone: The CDR3 end falls 3 residues outside the read, so it is completed with the germline J gene. V usage is TRBV4-1 and J usage is TRBJ1-1, with D hard to call. Germline CDR1 is MGHRA and CDR2 is YSYEKL. This CDR3 has 13 residues. The V end lost 5 bases, the J end lost 1 base, and 8 bases lay between the germline ends. The CDR3 is CASSSDQNTEAFF. Incomplete CDR3 DNA: TGCGCCAGCAGCAGCGATCAGAACACTGAA.

Worth noting for this clone: Read coverage stops 3 residues before the CDR3 terminus; the germline J gene supplies the remainder. The V gene is TRBV5-6, the J gene TRBJ2-5, with 9 bases lining up with TRBD1. V dropped 4 bases and J dropped 5; count of bases not matched to a gene: 9. This CDR3 spans 15 amino acids. The germline CDR1 and CDR2 sequences are SGHDT and YYEEEE. CDR3 DNA, as far as it was read: TGTGCCAGCAGCCCGGGACAGGGTATGTCTGAGACC. This sequence encodes CASSPGQGMSET. The CDR3, in full, reads CASSPGQGMSETQYF.

Turning to this clone: The sequenced fragment ends 3 residues before the CDR3 boundary, so the rest is inferred from the germline J gene. This chain connects TRBV10-3 to TRBJ2-1; 10 bases are a match to TRBD2. Germline values: CDR1 ENHRY, CDR2 SYGVKD. The trim removed 3 bases at V and 6 bases at J, leaving 5 bases unmatched. There are 15 residues in the CDR3. The DNA read from the CDR3 is TGTGCCATCAGTGAAGGACTAGCGGACAGCAATGAG. As protein: CAISEGLADSNE. The whole CDR3 reads CAISEGLADSNEQFF.